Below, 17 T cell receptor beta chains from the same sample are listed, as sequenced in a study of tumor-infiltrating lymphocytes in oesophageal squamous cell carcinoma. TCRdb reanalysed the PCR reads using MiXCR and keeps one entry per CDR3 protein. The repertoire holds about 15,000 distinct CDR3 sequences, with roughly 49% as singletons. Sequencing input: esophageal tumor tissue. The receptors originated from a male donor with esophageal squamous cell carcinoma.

The DNA for the CDR3 is TGTGCCAGCAGTTACGAAAGAAGACCTTCCTACGAGCAGTACTTC. This translates into CASSYERRPSYEQYF. The chain links TRBV6-8 to TRBJ2-5; D is ambiguous. The J call may be wrong; the DNA end is better matched by TRBJ2-7. The germline CDR1 and CDR2 sequences are MNHGY and SAAAGT. This CDR3 is built from 15 residues.

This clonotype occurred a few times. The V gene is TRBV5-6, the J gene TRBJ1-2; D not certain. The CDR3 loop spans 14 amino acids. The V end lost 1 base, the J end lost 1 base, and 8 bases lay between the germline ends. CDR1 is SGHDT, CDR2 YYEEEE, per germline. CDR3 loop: CASSLFVVNYGYTF. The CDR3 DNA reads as TGTGCCAGCAGCTTGTTTGTGGTTAACTATGGCTACACCTTC. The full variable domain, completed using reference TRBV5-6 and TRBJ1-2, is DAGVTQSPTHLIKTRGQQVTLRCSPKSGHDTVSWYQQALGQGPQFIFQYYEEEERQRGNFPDRFSGHQFPNYSSELNVNALLLGDSALYLCASSLFVVNYGYTFGSGTRLTVV.

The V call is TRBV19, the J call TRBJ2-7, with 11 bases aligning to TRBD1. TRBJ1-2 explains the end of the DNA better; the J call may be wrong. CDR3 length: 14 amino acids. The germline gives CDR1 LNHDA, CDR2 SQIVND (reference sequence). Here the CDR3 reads CASSPRDRGYGYTF. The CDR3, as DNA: TGTGCCAGTAGTCCCCGGGACAGGGGGTATGGCTACACCTTC.

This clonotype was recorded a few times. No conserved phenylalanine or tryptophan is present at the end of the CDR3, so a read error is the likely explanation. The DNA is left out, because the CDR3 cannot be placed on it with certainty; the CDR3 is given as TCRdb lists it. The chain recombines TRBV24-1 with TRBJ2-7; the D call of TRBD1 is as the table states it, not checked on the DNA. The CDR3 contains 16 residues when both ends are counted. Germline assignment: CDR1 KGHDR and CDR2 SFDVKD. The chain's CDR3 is CATSDVQGARGYTFGS.

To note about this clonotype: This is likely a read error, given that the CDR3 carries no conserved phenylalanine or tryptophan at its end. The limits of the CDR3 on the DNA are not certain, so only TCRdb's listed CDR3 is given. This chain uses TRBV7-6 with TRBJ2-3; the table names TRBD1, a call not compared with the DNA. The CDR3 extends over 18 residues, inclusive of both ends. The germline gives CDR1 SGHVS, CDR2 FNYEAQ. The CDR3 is CASRKRGSDVGETQYFGP.

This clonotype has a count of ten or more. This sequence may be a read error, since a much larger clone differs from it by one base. In DNA, the CDR3 is TGTGCCACCAGTGAGGGTAGCGAGCAGTACTTC. It yields the protein CATSEGSEQYF. The genes are TRBV24-1 and TRBJ2-7, with D uncertain. V dropped 4 bases and J dropped 6 bases, with 6 bases sitting between them. The CDR3 has 11 residues. Germline-derived CDR1 and CDR2 are KGHDR and SFDVKD.

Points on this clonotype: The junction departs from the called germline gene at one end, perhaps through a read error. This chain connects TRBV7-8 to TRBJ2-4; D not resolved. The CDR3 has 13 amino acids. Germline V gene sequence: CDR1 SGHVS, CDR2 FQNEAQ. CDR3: CASSLAEGYEQYF. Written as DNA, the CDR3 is TGTGCCAGCAGCTTAGCTGAAGGATACGAGCAGTACTTT.

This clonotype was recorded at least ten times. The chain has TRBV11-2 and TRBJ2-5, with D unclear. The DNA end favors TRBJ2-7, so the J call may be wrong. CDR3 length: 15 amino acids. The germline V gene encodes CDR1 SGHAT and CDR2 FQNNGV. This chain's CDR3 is CASSLFRIGFYEQYF. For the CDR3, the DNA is TGTGCCAGCAGCTTATTTCGTATTGGTTTCTACGAGCAGTACTTC.

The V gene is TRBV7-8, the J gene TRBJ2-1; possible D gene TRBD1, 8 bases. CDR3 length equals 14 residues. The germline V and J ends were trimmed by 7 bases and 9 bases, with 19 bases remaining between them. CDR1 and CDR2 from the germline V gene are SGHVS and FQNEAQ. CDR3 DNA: TGTGCCAGCACCCAAGCACAGGGGGGGAGTGAGCAGTTCTTC. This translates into CASTQAQGGSEQFF.

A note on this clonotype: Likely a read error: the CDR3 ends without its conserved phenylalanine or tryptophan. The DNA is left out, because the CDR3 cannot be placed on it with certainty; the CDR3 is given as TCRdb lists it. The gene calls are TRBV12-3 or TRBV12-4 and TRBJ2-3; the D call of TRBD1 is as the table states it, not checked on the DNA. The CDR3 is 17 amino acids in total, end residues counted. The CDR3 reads CASRGYRGSNYGYTFGS.

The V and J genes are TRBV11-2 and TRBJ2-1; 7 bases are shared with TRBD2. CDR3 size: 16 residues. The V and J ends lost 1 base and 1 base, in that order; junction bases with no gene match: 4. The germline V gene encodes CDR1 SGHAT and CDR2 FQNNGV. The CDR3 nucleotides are TGTGCCAGCAGCTTAGTTGCGGGAGTTTCCTACAATGAGCAGTTCTTC. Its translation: CASSLVAGVSYNEQFF.

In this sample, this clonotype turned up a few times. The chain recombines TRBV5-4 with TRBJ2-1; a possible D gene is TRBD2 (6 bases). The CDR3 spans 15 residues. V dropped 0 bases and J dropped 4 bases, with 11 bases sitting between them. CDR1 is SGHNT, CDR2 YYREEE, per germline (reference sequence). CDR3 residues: CASSLAEGRYNEQFF. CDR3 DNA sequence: TGTGCCAGCAGCTTGGCCGAAGGGAGGTACAATGAGCAGTTCTTC.

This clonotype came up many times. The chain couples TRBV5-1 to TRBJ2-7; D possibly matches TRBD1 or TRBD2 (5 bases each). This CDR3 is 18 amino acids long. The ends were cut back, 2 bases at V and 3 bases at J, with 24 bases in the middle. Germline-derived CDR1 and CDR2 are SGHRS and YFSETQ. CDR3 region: CASSLMGVTRDRLYEQYF. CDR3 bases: TGCGCCAGCAGCTTAATGGGGGTAACTAGGGACCGGCTCTACGAGCAGTACTTC.

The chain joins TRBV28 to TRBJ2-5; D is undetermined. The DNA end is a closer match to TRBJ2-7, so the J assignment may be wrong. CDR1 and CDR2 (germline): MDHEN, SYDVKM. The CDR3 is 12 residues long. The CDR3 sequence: CASRGVTYEQYF. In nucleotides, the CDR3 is TGTGCCAGCAGAGGAGTTACCTACGAGCAGTACTTC.

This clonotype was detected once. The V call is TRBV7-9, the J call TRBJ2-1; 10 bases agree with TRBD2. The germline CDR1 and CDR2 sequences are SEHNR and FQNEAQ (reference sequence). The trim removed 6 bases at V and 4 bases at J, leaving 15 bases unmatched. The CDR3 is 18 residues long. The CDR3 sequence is CASRFPSSSGSSYNEQFF. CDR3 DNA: TGTGCCAGCAGGTTTCCCTCTTCTAGCGGGAGTTCGTACAATGAGCAGTTCTTC. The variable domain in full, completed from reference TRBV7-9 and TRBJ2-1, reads DTGVSQNPRHKITKRGQNVTFRCDPISEHNRLYWYRQTLGQGPEFLTYFQNEAQLEKSRLLSDRFSAERPKGSFSTLEIQRTEQGDSAMYLCASRFPSSSGSSYNEQFFGPGTRLTVL.

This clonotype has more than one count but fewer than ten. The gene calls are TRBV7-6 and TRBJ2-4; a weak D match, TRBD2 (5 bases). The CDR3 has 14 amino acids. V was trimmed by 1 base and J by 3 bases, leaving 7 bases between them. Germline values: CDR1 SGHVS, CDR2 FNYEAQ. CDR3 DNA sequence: TGTGCCAGCAGCTTAGACGCGGGCAAAAACATTCAGTACTTC. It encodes CASSLDAGKNIQYF. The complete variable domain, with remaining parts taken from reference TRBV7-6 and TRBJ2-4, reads GAGVSQSPRYKVTKRGQDVALRCDPISGHVSLYWYRQALGQGPEFLTYFNYEAQQDKSGLPNDRFSAERPEGSISTLTIQRTEQRDSAMYRCASSLDAGKNIQYFGAGTRLSVL.

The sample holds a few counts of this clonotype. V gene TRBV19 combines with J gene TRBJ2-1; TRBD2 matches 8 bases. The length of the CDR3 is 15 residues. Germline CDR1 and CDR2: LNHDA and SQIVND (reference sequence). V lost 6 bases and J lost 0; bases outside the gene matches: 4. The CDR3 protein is CASRHSGSSYNEQFF. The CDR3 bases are TGTGCCAGTAGACACAGCGGGAGCTCCTACAATGAGCAGTTCTTC.